Each of the 3 T cell receptor beta chains below was sequenced from the same sample in a study of blood T cells in healthy people across ages. For the second PCR, which ran for 7 to 11 cycles, a sample-barcoded 5' primer and a J-beta primer mix were used. TCRdb independently ran MiXCR on the 5' RACE reads; one entry per CDR3 protein. The sample lists about 1,600,000 distinct CDR3 sequences; about 40% were seen once. Sequencing used blood. These TCRs come from a young woman in good health.

The V call is TRBV4-2, the J call TRBJ1-3; no reliable D call. V lost 7 bases and J lost 0, with 13 bases in between. The germline V gene encodes CDR1 LGHNA and CDR2 YNFKEQ. CDR3 size: 15 residues. CDR3 in DNA: TGTGCCAGCACCCCCGAGGTGGGCTCTGGAAACACCATATATTTT. Its protein is CASTPEVGSGNTIYF.

The rearrangement uses TRBV4-1 and TRBJ2-1; 9 positions match TRBD2. The CDR3 has 13 amino acids. After removal of 11 bases from V and 5 bases from J, the junction contained 7 bases not matched to a gene. In germline, CDR1 is MGHRA, CDR2 YSYEKL. DNA for the CDR3: TGCGCCGGCGGGGGGGGGGGGGACAATGAGCAGTTCTTC. It specifies CAGGGGGDNEQFF.

This clonotype was counted between two and nine times. CDR3 sequence reads: CASSPPAGSNQPQHF. CDR3 bases: TGTGCCAGCAGCCCCCCCGCAGGGAGCAATCAGCCCCAGCATTTT. The chain is built from TRBV7-2 and TRBJ1-5; a possible D gene is TRBD1 (5 bases). CDR3 length equals 15 residues. Germline CDR1 and CDR2: SGHTA and FQGNSA. V gave up 5 bases and J gave up 1 base, with 12 bases separating them.